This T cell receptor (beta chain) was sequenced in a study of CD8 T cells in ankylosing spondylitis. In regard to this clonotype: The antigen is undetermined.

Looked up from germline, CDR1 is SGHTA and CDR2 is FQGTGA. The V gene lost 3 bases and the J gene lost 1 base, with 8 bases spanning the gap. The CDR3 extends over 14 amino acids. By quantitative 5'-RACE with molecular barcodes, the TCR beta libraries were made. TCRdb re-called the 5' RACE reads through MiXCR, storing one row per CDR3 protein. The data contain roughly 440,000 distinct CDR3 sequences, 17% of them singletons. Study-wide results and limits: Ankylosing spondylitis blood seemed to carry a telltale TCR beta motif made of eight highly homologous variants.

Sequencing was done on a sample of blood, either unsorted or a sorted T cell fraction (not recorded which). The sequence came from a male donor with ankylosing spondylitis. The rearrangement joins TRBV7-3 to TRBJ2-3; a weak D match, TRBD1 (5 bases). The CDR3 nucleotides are TGTGCCAGCAGCTTTGGGGCCGGCACAGATACGCAGTATTTT. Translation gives CASSFGAGTDTQYF.